Listed here are 8 T cell receptor beta chains from one sample, sequenced in a study of cytomegalovirus exposure and HLA in healthy donors. It was with 60 Vbeta and 13 Jbeta primers that the PCR ran. Generated by immunoSEQ multiplex PCR, the TCRdb table keeps only in-frame clones and is missing some. The data hold 130,000 or so clones, with around 76% observed a single time. Sequenced sample: PBMCs. The receptors come from a male donor in good health and CMV-seronegative.

Concerning this clone itself: A read error may be the cause here, since a much bigger clone is one base away. This rearrangement joins TRBV7-3 to TRBJ2-5, with a possible D match to TRBD2 (6 bases). Judging by the DNA end, TRBJ2-7 fits better; the J call may be wrong. Germline assignment: CDR1 SGHTA and CDR2 FQGTGA. This CDR3 has 14 residues. The DNA for the CDR3 is TGTGCCAGCAGCCCCTCTCGCGGGACCTACGAGCAGTACTTC. Amino acid sequence: CASSPSRGTYEQYF.

The rearrangement joins TRBV15 to TRBJ2-2; 10 bases are shared with TRBD1. V lost 5 bases and J lost 4; bases outside the gene matches: 7. This CDR3 has 16 amino acids. Germline V gene sequence: CDR1 LNHNV, CDR2 YYDKDF (reference sequence). The CDR3 is CATSPQTGGATGELFF. CDR3 nucleotides: TGTGCCACCAGCCCCCAGACAGGGGGCGCCACCGGGGAGCTGTTTTTT.

The chain carries TRBV7-9 and TRBJ1-2; D is unresolved. This CDR3 is 12 amino acids long. Per germline, CDR1 SEHNR and CDR2 FQNEAQ (reference sequence). The V end lost 0 bases, the J end lost 3 bases, and 2 bases lay between the germline ends. In DNA, the CDR3 is TGTGCCAGCAGCTTAGCCGACTATGGCTACACCTTC. Residues: CASSLADYGYTF.

The chain employs TRBV9 and TRBJ2-1; 9 nucleotides line up with TRBD2. Trimming took 2 bases from V and 2 from J; bases not matched to a gene: 5. CDR3 length: 16 amino acids. Per the germline V gene, CDR1 is SGDLS and CDR2 is YYNGEE. This CDR3 reads CASSVQVAGAYNEQFF. The CDR3 DNA is TGTGCCAGCAGCGTTCAGGTAGCGGGAGCCTACAATGAGCAGTTCTTC.

The rearrangement links TRBV7-8 to TRBJ1-5, with D hard to call. The germline V and J ends were trimmed by 4 bases and 2 bases, with 9 bases remaining between them. Germline V lookup: CDR1 SGHVS, CDR2 FQNEAQ. The CDR3 is made up of 14 amino acids. CDR3 protein: CASSSNRGNQPQHF. In DNA, the CDR3 is TGTGCCAGCAGCTCGAATAGAGGCAATCAGCCCCAGCATTTT.

The chain uses TRBV9 and TRBJ2-1; 10 bases match TRBD2. The CDR3 has 16 amino acids. Germline CDR1 and CDR2: SGDLS and YYNGEE. V lost 0 bases, J lost 8 bases, and 8 bases stayed unmatched. The CDR3 protein is CASSVGASGGWDEQFF. CDR3 sequence (DNA): TGTGCCAGCAGCGTAGGGGCTAGCGGGGGATGGGATGAGCAGTTCTTC.

There are a few counts of this clone. The chain has TRBV28 and TRBJ2-3; 9 positions agree with TRBD1. The CDR3 spans 16 residues. Trimming took 5 bases from V and 0 from J; bases not matched to a gene: 6. CDR1 MDHEN and CDR2 SYDVKM come from the germline V gene. The CDR3 is CASSVTGTGSTDTQYF. The CDR3 DNA follows: TGTGCCAGCAGTGTTACCGGGACAGGGAGCACAGATACGCAGTATTTT.

The table lists this clone with many counts. V and J are TRBV10-3 and TRBJ1-4; TRBD1 agrees at 7 bases. The germline V gene has CDR1 ENHRY and CDR2 SYGVKD. The CDR3 runs to 16 residues. Germline trimming cut 3 bases from V and 8 bases from J; bases unmatched to any gene: 12. CDR3 nucleotide sequence: TGTGCCATCAGTGATAGCGAAGGGGGCTTAAGGGAAAAACTGTTTTTT. Translating gives CAISDSEGGLREKLFF.